This entry describes one T cell receptor (beta chain). This clonotype was seen only a few times. Its binding antigen is unknown. No base qualities exist here, and no much larger clone lies one base off it. TCRdb records Illumina HiSeq 1500 as the sequencer. The public reads were reprocessed in TCRdb via fastp at Q25 and MiXCR, keeping in-frame beta chains. Duplicate CDR3 protein sequences are folded into a single record with the most common DNA and genes. Recorded for this sample are some 440,000 distinct CDR3 sequences; approximately 33% of them occurred a single time. Together, the top ten hold about an eighth of the sample. For CDR1 and CDR2, the germline V gene (reference sequence) lists DFQATT and SNEGSKA. Germline trimming amounts to 4 bases on V and 7 bases on J, with 5 as the count of junction bases outside the gene matches. The CDR3 spans 13 residues, from the cysteine through the phenylalanine. Only the CDR3 portion is preserved as DNA: 39 bases, with reading frame beginning at the first base.

The sample belongs to a study of T cell repertoires in cytomegalovirus infection (dated by TCRdb to between 2018 and 2021). Some background on the complete study: Donor HLA type was relevant to the analysis, because carriage of CMV infection together with the matching HLA type was indicated by public TCR beta signatures.

Results the study describes overall, beyond this receptor: The ex vivo response was dominated by HLA-C-restricted CMV-specific TCR beta clonotypes, which also provided the single most frequent clonotype in two of eight donors. In both this cohort and an independent roughly 400-donor cohort, the cumulative frequency of public TCR beta family members distinguished carriers of CMV infection plus the relevant HLA type.

Sequenced input: PBMCs. The chain is assembled from TRBV20-1 and TRBJ2-1; TRBD1 fits 9 bases in the junction. The clonotype was recovered from a human donor in good health (CMV status not recorded). Some clones in this sample may be carry-over from other donors' samples. The sequenced DNA: TGCAGTGCTAAGGGGACAGGGTATAATGAGCAGTTCTTC. Translated, it gives CSAKGTGYNEQFF.